One sample yielded the 32 T cell receptor beta chains listed below, sequenced in a study of a mutant IDH1 vaccine in newly diagnosed glioma. Their specific antigens are unknown. Repertoires were generated with immunoSEQ multiplex PCR, while TCRdb's copy carries only in-frame clones and drops some. The data hold 58,000 or so clones, with 87% observed a single time. The time point was: week 23, last vaccination. Doses comprised 300 ug of mutant IDH1 20-mer peptide each, plus topical imiquimod. Source: PBMCs, taken from a glioma patient whose treatment included an IDH1 peptide vaccine. Source of these receptors: a man in his forties with glioma.

The J gene is TRBJ1-4, the V gene TRBV15; D remains unclear. This CDR3 is 13 amino acids long. CDR1 and CDR2 from the germline V gene are LNHNV and YYDKDF (reference sequence). V gave up 3 bases and J gave up 8 bases, with 10 bases separating them. The CDR3, as DNA: TGTGCCACCAGCAGGCTGGGTTTGGAAAAACTGTTTTTT. Residues: CATSRLGLEKLFF.

This chain connects TRBV5-6 to TRBJ2-7; 7 bases align to TRBD2. The CDR3 has 15 residues. V was clipped by 4 bases and J by 3 bases; unmatched bases: 10. Germline CDR1 is SGHDT and CDR2 is YYEEEE. CDR3 sequence: CASSPAGGRGYEQYF. The CDR3 region has the DNA TGTGCCAGCAGCCCCGCCGGGGGGAGGGGCTACGAGCAGTACTTC.

This CDR3 reads CASSLLTGTNQPQHF. The CDR3 DNA sequence: TGTGCCAGCAGTTTATTGACAGGAACCAATCAGCCCCAGCATTTT. This sequence joins TRBV2 and TRBJ1-5; tentatively, D is TRBD1 (6 bases). The CDR3 sequence is 15 residues long. The germline V gene has CDR1 SNHLY and CDR2 FYNNEI. The V and J ends lost 5 bases and 3 bases respectively, with 14 bases between them.

CDR3 sequence reads: CSVTGQGKAFF. The DNA for the CDR3 is TGCAGCGTTACCGGACAGGGGAAAGCTTTCTTT. J is TRBJ1-1 and V is TRBV29-1, with 9 bases lining up with TRBD1. CDR3 length: 11 amino acids. The V gene end was trimmed by 5 bases and the J gene end by 9 bases; junction bases not matched to a gene: 4. Germline CDR1 and CDR2: SQVTM and ANQGSEA.

The rearrangement uses TRBV25-1 and TRBJ2-1, with D perhaps TRBD2 (5 bases). The germline V gene has CDR1 MGHDK and CDR2 SYGVNS. This CDR3 contains 14 residues. With 8 bases removed from V and 10 bases from J, the gap between germline ends came to 21 bases. The CDR3 nucleotides read TGTGCCAGCCAAAAATACGGGATTCAGAAGGAGCAGTTCTTC. Translating gives CASQKYGIQKEQFF.

To note about this clone: This may arise from a read error, as a much more abundant clone is one base away. The J gene is TRBJ2-2, the V gene TRBV7-9; D is unresolved. The V and J ends lost 0 bases and 5 bases respectively, with 4 bases between them. Per germline, CDR1 SEHNR and CDR2 FQNEAQ (reference sequence). The length of the CDR3 is 13 residues. CDR3 nucleotides: TGTGCCAGCAGCTTAGCGCGGACCGGGGAGCTGTTTTTT. Translation: CASSLARTGELFF.

The chain couples TRBV13 to TRBJ2-1; D is ambiguous. From germline, CDR1 is PRHDT and CDR2 FYEKMQ (reference sequence). This CDR3 is 15 amino acids long. Trimming left V 2 bases short and J 1 base short, with 9 bases between. The chain's CDR3 is CASSLSWGSYNEQFF. CDR3 bases: TGTGCCAGCAGCTTAAGTTGGGGATCCTACAATGAGCAGTTCTTC.

The chain recombines TRBV10-3 with TRBJ1-1; 8 bases match TRBD1. The germline gives CDR1 ENHRY, CDR2 SYGVKD. Losses at the gene ends were 8 bases for V and 1 base for J; bases not matched to a gene: 6. The CDR3 contains 14 residues. CDR3 sequence: CAIGNRGANTEAFF. DNA for the CDR3: TGTGCCATCGGTAACAGGGGGGCGAACACTGAAGCTTTCTTT.

This clone came up once. The chain carries TRBV14 and TRBJ2-1, with TRBD2 matching over 10 bases. The CDR3 is made up of 15 amino acids. CDR1 and CDR2 from the germline V gene are SGHDN and FVKESK. V lost 5 bases, J lost 10 bases, and 11 bases stayed unmatched. The CDR3 reads CASSTLAGAWGEQFF. The CDR3 nucleotides are TGTGCCAGCAGCACCCTAGCGGGAGCCTGGGGGGAGCAGTTCTTC.

Note on this clone: The junction departs from germline at one end; a sequencing error may be responsible. This rearrangement joins TRBV7-7 to TRBJ2-5, with 9 bases that match TRBD2. The CDR3 covers 15 residues. The germline V gene has CDR1 SSHAT and CDR2 FNYEAQ (reference sequence). The CDR3 sequence: CASSPGTSYQETQYF. The CDR3 region has the DNA TGTGCTAGCAGCCCCGGGACTAGCTATCAAGAGACCCAGTACTTC. Filled out from reference TRBV7-7 and TRBJ2-5, the complete variable domain reads GAGVSQSPRYKVTKRGQDVTLRCDPISSHATLYWYQQALGQGPEFLTYFNYEAQPDKSGLPSDRFSAERPEGSISTLTIQRTEQRDSAMYRCASSPGTSYQETQYFGPGTRLLVL.

The chain couples TRBV27 to TRBJ1-5; possibly TRBD1 for D (6 bases). CDR3 length: 15 amino acids. The germline V gene has CDR1 MNHEY and CDR2 SMNVEV (reference sequence). Trimming removed 3 bases from V and 7 bases from J, with 16 bases in between. CDR3 in amino acids: CASSLVGGGGQPQHF. CDR3 bases: TGTGCCAGCAGTTTGGTCGGGGGGGGCGGGCAGCCCCAGCATTTT.

The chain couples TRBV4-1 to TRBJ2-5, with D possibly being TRBD2 (6 bases). CDR1 MGHRA and CDR2 YSYEKL come from the germline V gene. Trimming took off 0 bases at V and 0 bases at J, with 8 bases between the two ends. The CDR3 covers 15 residues. In nucleotides, the CDR3 is TGCGCCAGCAGCCAAGAAGAGCGGGACCAAGAGACCCAGTACTTC. Encoded protein: CASSQEERDQETQYF.

The chain has TRBV7-2 and TRBJ2-1; no firm D call. V lost 1 base, J lost 7 bases, and 2 bases lay in between. The CDR3 runs 11 residues. CDR1 is SGHTA and CDR2 is FQGNSA in the germline V gene. CDR3 in amino acids: CASSLVNEQFF. CDR3 coding DNA: TGTGCCAGCAGCTTAGTAAATGAGCAGTTCTTC.

J is TRBJ2-6 and V is TRBV7-3; D is uncertain. The CDR3 loop spans 13 amino acids. Trimming took 5 bases from V and 3 from J, leaving 5 bases between them. CDR1 and CDR2 (germline): SGHTA, FQGTGA. Here the CDR3 DNA reads TGTGCCAGCAGCCTCGGTGGGGCCAACGTCCTGACTTTC. This sequence encodes CASSLGGANVLTF.

The chain carries TRBV21-1 and TRBJ2-3; the table's D call TRBD2 went unverified against the DNA. TRBV21-1 is reported as a pseudogene. The CDR3 spans 15 residues. The CDR3 sequence: CASSKGRSGGDTQYF. The CDR3 nucleotides read TGTGCCAGCAGCAAAGGGAGGTCCGGTGGGGATACGCAGTATTTT.

The chain combines TRBV7-2 with TRBJ2-1; no clear D gene. Germline loops: CDR1 SGHTA, CDR2 FQGNSA. Trimming took off 3 bases at V and 5 bases at J, with 11 bases between the two ends. The CDR3 spans 14 residues. For the CDR3, the DNA is TGTGCCAGCAGCTTGTCCCTCGGCAACAATGAGCAGTTCTTC. Its protein is CASSLSLGNNEQFF. Complete variable domain (other parts from reference TRBV7-2 and TRBJ2-1): GAGVSQSPSNKVTEKGKDVELRCDPISGHTALYWYRQSLGQGLEFLIYFQGNSAPDKSGLPSDRFSAERTGGSVSTLTIQRTQQEDSAVYLCASSLSLGNNEQFFGPGTRLTVL.

The chain carries TRBV2 and TRBJ1-4; D call uncertain. CDR3 size: 14 residues. Trimming cost V 8 bases and J 8 bases, with 18 bases left between them. Germline V gene lookup returns CDR1 SNHLY and CDR2 FYNNEI. The CDR3 nucleotides are TGTGCCAGCCCAGCCGGCGGAGGGAGCGAAAAACTGTTTTTT. Amino acid sequence: CASPAGGGSEKLFF. Combining the CDR3 with reference TRBV2 and TRBJ1-4 gives the whole variable domain EPEVTQTPSHQVTQMGQEVILRCVPISNHLYFYWYRQILGQKVEFLVSFYNNEISEKSEIFDDQFSVERPDGSNFTLKIRSTKLEDSAMYFCASPAGGGSEKLFFGSGTQLSVL.

The genes are TRBV9 and TRBJ2-3; 14 bases align to TRBD2. CDR3 size: 16 residues. Germline V gene sequence: CDR1 SGDLS, CDR2 YYNGEE. V lost 5 bases and J lost 2; bases outside the gene matches: 4. Written as DNA, the CDR3 is TGTGCCAGCAGTAAGACTAGCGGGAGGGCCACAGATACGCAGTATTTT. This translates into CASSKTSGRATDTQYF. The full variable domain, rest sourced from reference TRBV9 and TRBJ2-3, is DSGVTQTPKHLITATGQRVTLRCSPRSGDLSVYWYQQSLDQGLQFLIQYYNGEERAKGNILERFSAQQFPDLHSELNLSSLELGDSALYFCASSKTSGRATDTQYFGPGTRLTVL.

This clone was observed a handful of times. This chain links TRBV7-6 with TRBJ2-7, with a weak D call TRBD1 (5 bases). The germline CDR1 and CDR2 sequences are SGHVS and FNYEAQ. The V gene lost 4 bases and the J gene lost 5 bases, with 18 bases spanning the gap. This CDR3 has 15 amino acids. CDR3 sequence: CASSYRLGRGDEQYF. CDR3 DNA: TGTGCCAGCAGCTACCGACTGGGGCGAGGCGACGAGCAGTACTTC.

The chain combines TRBV27 with TRBJ2-7; TRBD2 matches at 8 bases. Germline V gives CDR1 MNHEY, CDR2 SMNVEV (reference sequence). The J segment lost 3 bases and the V segment lost 4 bases, leaving 8 bases of the junction unmatched. The CDR3 loop spans 15 amino acids. CDR3 protein: CASSSQTSGGYEQYF. In DNA form, the CDR3 reads TGTGCCAGCAGTTCTCAAACTAGCGGAGGCTACGAGCAGTACTTC.

The chain has TRBV5-8 and TRBJ2-4, with a possible D match to TRBD2 (5 bases). The V gene's germline CDR1 is SGHTS and CDR2 YDEGEE. Trimming took 3 bases from V and 0 from J, leaving 7 bases between them. CDR3 length: 14 residues. The CDR3 here is CASSSGLAKNIQYF. The CDR3 DNA reads as TGTGCCAGCAGCTCCGGACTAGCCAAAAACATTCAGTACTTC.

This chain uses TRBV5-8 with TRBJ2-7; possibly TRBD1 for D (6 bases). Per germline, CDR1 SGHTS and CDR2 YDEGEE. Trimming cost V 4 bases and J 7 bases, with 18 bases left between them. CDR3 length equals 14 residues. CDR3 in DNA: TGTGCCAGCAGCGTGGTGCAGGGGTGGGGAGAGCAGTACTTC. It specifies CASSVVQGWGEQYF.

This sequence joins TRBV7-9 and TRBJ2-3, with 8 nucleotides matching TRBD1. After removal of 8 bases from V and 4 bases from J, the junction contained 8 bases not matched to a gene. CDR3 length: 14 residues. Germline CDR1 is SEHNR and CDR2 is FQNEAQ (reference sequence). The CDR3 loop is CASGVGQGSDTQYF. CDR3 in DNA: TGTGCCAGCGGCGTTGGACAGGGATCAGATACGCAGTATTTT.

Sample share makes this clone medium-sized (0.01 to 0.1%). The CDR3 sequence is CASSVVLGRNTEAFF. The CDR3 DNA is TGTGCCAGCAGCGTAGTGTTGGGACGTAACACTGAAGCTTTCTTT. The J gene is TRBJ1-1, the V gene TRBV9; possibly TRBD1 for D (5 bases). The CDR3 loop spans 15 amino acids. V dropped 0 bases and J dropped 2 bases, with 11 bases sitting between them. Germline loops: CDR1 SGDLS, CDR2 YYNGEE.

The V and J genes are TRBV7-9 and TRBJ2-7, with D uncertain. Germline V lookup: CDR1 SEHNR, CDR2 FQNEAQ (reference sequence). There are 11 residues in the CDR3. V lost 5 bases and J lost 4, with 6 bases in between. The CDR3: CASSDSYEQYF. The CDR3 DNA reads as TGTGCCAGCAGCGATTCATACGAGCAGTACTTC.

J is TRBJ1-4 and V is TRBV5-4, with 8 bases aligning to TRBD1. CDR3 size: 14 residues. The germline CDR1 and CDR2 sequences are SGHNT and YYREEE (reference sequence). Germline trimming cut 1 base from V and 7 bases from J; bases unmatched to any gene: 3. The CDR3 spells CASSLQGAGEKLFF. The CDR3 DNA reads as TGTGCCAGCAGCTTGCAGGGGGCTGGTGAAAAACTGTTTTTT.

The V and J genes are TRBV2 and TRBJ1-4; 8 bases agree with TRBD1. There are 14 residues in the CDR3. From germline, CDR1 is SNHLY and CDR2 FYNNEI. After removal of 5 bases from V and 6 bases from J, the junction contained 5 bases not matched to a gene. Here the CDR3 reads CASSSPGQDEKLFF. The CDR3 nucleotides read TGTGCCAGCAGTTCGCCGGGACAGGATGAAAAACTGTTTTTT.

The V gene is TRBV6-1, the J gene TRBJ2-7; D might be TRBD2 (6 bases). V lost 7 bases and J lost 4, with 14 bases in between. The CDR3 totals 13 residues. In germline, CDR1 is MNHNS, CDR2 SASEGT. CDR3 sequence: CASNWGGLYEQYF. DNA for the CDR3: TGTGCCAGCAATTGGGGAGGACTTTACGAGCAGTACTTC.

This chain uses TRBV27 with TRBJ2-7; no clear D gene. V was cut by 7 bases and J by 0 bases, with 19 bases left in between. The CDR3 is 16 amino acids. From germline, CDR1 is MNHEY and CDR2 SMNVEV (reference sequence). The CDR3 sequence: CASTPWGSLPSYEQYF. CDR3 coding DNA: TGTGCCAGCACCCCTTGGGGATCCCTTCCCTCCTACGAGCAGTACTTC.

V gene TRBV28 combines with J gene TRBJ2-1; TRBD1 aligns across 7 bases. Per germline, CDR1 MDHEN and CDR2 SYDVKM. V lost 5 bases and J lost 0; bases outside the gene matches: 13. The CDR3 covers 18 residues. CDR3 bases: TGTGCCAGCAGTGAATACCACCACAGGGGTAGCTCCTACAATGAGCAGTTCTTC. Translated: CASSEYHHRGSSYNEQFF.

V and J are TRBV5-1 and TRBJ1-2; 8 bases fit TRBD1. With 4 bases clipped from V and 0 bases from J, the junction kept 8 bases outside the gene matches. The CDR3 loop spans 16 amino acids. Per germline, CDR1 SGHRS and CDR2 YFSETQ. CDR3 DNA sequence: TGCGCCAGCAGCCTTGGACAGGGCCTAGCTAACTATGGCTACACCTTC. Amino acids: CASSLGQGLANYGYTF. Full variable domain (outside the CDR3, taken from reference TRBV5-1 and TRBJ1-2): KAGVTQTPRYLIKTRGQQVTLSCSPISGHRSVSWYQQTPGQGLQFLFEYFSETQRNKGNFPGRFSGRQFSNSRSEMNVSTLELGDSALYLCASSLGQGLANYGYTFGSGTRLTVV.

The V call is TRBV6-6, the J call TRBJ2-5, with 11 bases aligning to TRBD2. Germline values: CDR1 MNHNY, CDR2 SVGAGI (reference sequence). Trimming cost V 5 bases and J 5 bases; bases outside gene matches: 10. This CDR3 has 16 amino acids. In nucleotides, the CDR3 is TGTGCCAGCAGTCCAAAACTAGCGGGAGTAACCGAGACCCAGTACTTC. It encodes CASSPKLAGVTETQYF.